These 3 T cell receptor beta chains were sequenced from one sample in a study of blood T cell repertoires in COVID-19. Measured with immunoSEQ multiplex PCR; TCRdb has only the in-frame clones, and not every one. Here the sample spans some 270,000 clones, roughly 88% being singletons. Specimen: PBMCs or T cells enriched from blood (not recorded which). The source of these receptors is a middle-aged woman who had been exposed to COVID-19.

The CDR3 nucleotides read TGTGCCAGTAGCCCCGGGATGGCGGGATCGGCGCAGTATTTT. This codes for CASSPGMAGSAQYF. The chain uses TRBV19 and TRBJ2-3; perhaps TRBD2 as D (6 bases). Per germline, CDR1 LNHDA and CDR2 SQIVND (reference sequence). The length of the CDR3 is 14 residues. Between the trimmed V and J ends, which lost 6 bases and 10 bases, there was a span of 20 bases.

V usage is TRBV6-5 and J usage is TRBJ1-6; D is unclear. Germline V lookup: CDR1 MNHEY, CDR2 SVGAGI. The CDR3 is made up of 14 amino acids. V was shortened by 8 bases and J by 0 bases, with 8 bases between the two germline ends. Written as DNA, the CDR3 is TGTGCCAGCTGTAGGAGCTCCTATAATTCACCCCTCCACTTT. Residues: CASCRSSYNSPLHF.

The V and J genes are TRBV7-8 and TRBJ2-2, with a weak D call TRBD2 (5 bases). CDR3 length: 15 amino acids. Germline CDR1 and CDR2: SGHVS and FQNEAQ. V was cut by 1 base and J by 2 bases, with 8 bases left in between. CDR3 region: CASSLERLNTGELFF. As DNA, the CDR3 is TGTGCCAGCAGCTTAGAAAGACTAAACACCGGGGAGCTGTTTTTT.